Listed below are T cell receptor beta chains from one sample, sequenced in a study of Graves' ophthalmopathy and Graves' hyperthyroidism. From the multiplex PCR reads, TCRdb called clonotypes with MiXCR, one entry per CDR3 protein. Of 340,000 or so distinct CDR3 sequences listed, about a sixth are singletons. Sequencing input: peripheral blood. All receptors come from an adult man with Graves' ophthalmopathy. Each CDR3 is given with its conserved first and last residue. The order of the fields is CDR3 DNA, CDR3 protein, V gene, clone size, D gene, J gene. A D gene is named only where the DNA matches it firmly. Some rows mark clone size as missing; the rest say once, few, many or name a class of expanded clone.

TGCGCCAGCAGCCCCAGGGTTTCAGGGATCACTGAAGCTTTCTTT,CASSPRVSGITEAFF,TRBV5-1,many,NA,TRBJ1-1
TGTGCCAGCAGCCCCGGGGTCCAGCCCCAGCATTTT,CASSPGVQPQHF,TRBV7-2,many,NA,TRBJ1-5
TGTGCCAGCAGCCCGATCGGGGGGGACAGGGAGAACTATGGCTACACCTTC,CASSPIGGDRENYGYTF,TRBV11-2,NA,TRBD1,TRBJ1-2
TGTGCCAGCAGTTTAACCGGGACAGGGTTCTACGAGCAGTACTTC,CASSLTGTGFYEQYF,TRBV27,many,TRBD1,TRBJ2-7
TGTGCCATCAGCGGAAGGGTATTGGACAGGGAGTACACTGAAGCTTTCTTT,CAISGRVLDREYTEAFF,TRBV10-3,many,TRBD1,TRBJ1-1
TGCAGTGCTAGAGAGGGAGGCAGGACCTACGAGCAGTACTTC,CSAREGGRTYEQYF,TRBV20-1,many,NA,TRBJ2-7
TGTGCCAGCCGCCTGGTAAACACCATATATTTT,CASRLVNTIYF,TRBV7-3,many,NA,TRBJ1-3
TGCAGTGCTTCCGAGGGGGGCAATCAGCCCCAGCATTTT,CSASEGGNQPQHF,TRBV20-1,once,NA,TRBJ1-5
TGTGCCAGCAGTGTTGCGACAGGGGGCCTAAATAATTCACCCCTCCACTTT,CASSVATGGLNNSPLHF,TRBV6-1,many,TRBD1,TRBJ1-6
TGTGCCAGCTCACCAGCGGCCGAGCAGTACTTC,CASSPAAEQYF,TRBV18,many,NA,TRBJ2-7
TGTGCCAGCGGTCGGACCCAGACAGGGGACACTGAAGCTTTCTTT,CASGRTQTGDTEAFF,TRBV6-4,NA,TRBD1,TRBJ1-1
TGTGCCTGGAGTCCGAGGGAGGGCTACACCTTC,CAWSPREGYTF,TRBV30,many,NA,TRBJ1-2
TGTGCCAGCAGTTTAGCGGACATCCAGGGGCCCCAGCATTTT,CASSLADIQGPQHF,TRBV12-3/TRBV12-4,many,NA,TRBJ1-5
TGTGCCAGCAGTTCACGACGGCCCTCTGGAAACGCCATATATTTT,CASSSRRPSGNAIYF,TRBV12-3/TRBV12-4,many,NA,TRBJ1-3
TGTGCCAGCACGCGGGTTAACTATGGCTACACCTTC,CASTRVNYGYTF,TRBV28,many,NA,TRBJ1-2
TGCGCCAGCAGCTTTATTGACAGAACCTATGGCTACACCTTC,CASSFIDRTYGYTF,TRBV5-1,many,NA,TRBJ1-2
TGCGCCAGCAGCTTCGATCGGTACGAGCAGTACTTC,CASSFDRYEQYF,TRBV5-1,many,NA,TRBJ2-7
TGTGCCAGCAGCCAATTGAGGACAGATTTCTACGAGCAGTACTTC,CASSQLRTDFYEQYF,TRBV6-1,many,NA,TRBJ2-7
TGTGCCAGCCGCACAGGAACTAACTATGGCTACACCTTC,CASRTGTNYGYTF,TRBV6-5,many,NA,TRBJ1-2
TGTGCCAGCAGCACCGCGCTGGCGGGCAGTAATTCACCCCTCCACTTT,CASSTALAGSNSPLHF,TRBV13,many,NA,TRBJ1-6
TGCGCCAACAGCCAGTTACAGGGGCAGCCCCAGCATTTT,CANSQLQGQPQHF,TRBV4-1,NA,TRBD1,TRBJ1-5
TGTGCCAGCTCACCATCCGGCAGGGGAGGCGAAGCTTTCTTT,CASSPSGRGGEAFF,TRBV18,few,NA,TRBJ1-1
TGTGCCAGCAGTGACCGACCCTATGGCTACACCTTC,CASSDRPYGYTF,TRBV6-1,many,NA,TRBJ1-2
TGTGCCAGCAGTTACGGGGGTCTAGAGAACACTGAAGCTTTCTTT,CASSYGGLENTEAFF,TRBV6-2/TRBV6-3,many,NA,TRBJ1-1
TGTGCCAGTAGTATTCCCCTGGGGAACACTGAAGCTTTCTTT,CASSIPLGNTEAFF,TRBV19,NA,NA,TRBJ1-1
TGCGCCAGCAGCTTGCAGGGATTGGGCACTGAAGCTTTCTTT,CASSLQGLGTEAFF,TRBV5-1,many,NA,TRBJ1-1
TGTGCCAGCGGGAGGACAGGATACTCCTACGAGCAGTACTTC,CASGRTGYSYEQYF,TRBV28,many,NA,TRBJ2-7
TGCAGTGCTAAGCCCGGGACAGGGGACAACTACGAGCAGTACTTC,CSAKPGTGDNYEQYF,TRBV20-1,many,TRBD1,TRBJ2-7
TGTGCCAGCAGTTACGTCCGGGGGGGCCGGGAGACCCAGTACTTC,CASSYVRGGRETQYF,TRBV6-2/TRBV6-3,many,TRBD2,TRBJ2-5
TGTGCCAGCAGTGCGGGGAATAGCAATCAGCCCCAGCATTTT,CASSAGNSNQPQHF,TRBV6-1,many,NA,TRBJ1-5
TGTGCCAGCAGTCCGCGCCCGACCACCTACGAGCAGTACTTC,CASSPRPTTYEQYF,TRBV12-3/TRBV12-4,many,NA,TRBJ2-7
TGTGCCAGCAGCTCGGCCGGGACAGGGGGCGCCGGGCAAGAGACCCAGTACTTC,CASSSAGTGGAGQETQYF,TRBV11-1,many,TRBD1,TRBJ2-5
TGTGCCAGCAGCCCTTTCGACAGGCCCGATGGCAATCAGCCCCAGCATTTT,CASSPFDRPDGNQPQHF,TRBV11-2,NA,NA,TRBJ1-5
TGTGCCAGCACCCCCGGGACTAGCGCGCTCGAGCAGTACTTC,CASTPGTSALEQYF,TRBV28,many,TRBD2,TRBJ2-7
TGTGCCAGCTCACAAGAACAGGGAAAGAACTATGGCTACACCTTC,CASSQEQGKNYGYTF,TRBV18,many,NA,TRBJ1-2
TGTGCCAGCAGTGAATCCAATTCTAGCAATCAGCCCCAGCATTTT,CASSESNSSNQPQHF,TRBV6-1,many,NA,TRBJ1-5
TGTGCCAGCAGTTTACGTCCGCGTAACTATGGCTACACCTTC,CASSLRPRNYGYTF,TRBV27,many,NA,TRBJ1-2
TGTGCCTGGAGTGTACAAGGCGTCACTGAAGCTTTCTTT,CAWSVQGVTEAFF,TRBV30,NA,NA,TRBJ1-1
TGTGCCAGCAGCGCAACTAGAACCTACGAGCAGTACTTC,CASSATRTYEQYF,TRBV7-8,many,NA,TRBJ2-7
TGCAGTGCCTCAAACAACAGGGAAGGGGACACTGAAGCTTTCTTT,CSASNNREGDTEAFF,TRBV20-1,many,NA,TRBJ1-1